These 15 T cell receptor beta chains originate from one sample sequenced in a study of shared clonotypes between healthy human individuals. Clones were sequenced by immunoSEQ multiplex PCR, and TCRdb holds only the in-frame ones, with some missing. The top ten clones hold 0.055% to 0.07% of a sample with a few hundred thousand clones, around 97% of them seen once. The sequencing sample was made of naive CD4+ T cells sorted from blood. Subset denoted: CD45RA+ positively selected. These receptors originate from a woman in her twenties or thirties in good health.

The chain employs TRBV6-6 and TRBJ2-1; TRBD2 agrees at 8 bases. The V segment lost 5 bases and the J segment 2 bases; nucleotides outside the gene matches: 5. The germline V gene encodes CDR1 MNHNY and CDR2 SVGAGI (reference sequence). The CDR3 totals 15 residues. CDR3 sequence (DNA): TGTGCCAGCAGTCTACGAGCGGGAGCCTACAATGAGCAGTTCTTC. The encoded protein is CASSLRAGAYNEQFF.

The chain links TRBV4-2 to TRBJ2-2; D remains ambiguous. CDR1 is LGHNA and CDR2 is YNFKEQ in the germline V gene. The CDR3 has 16 amino acids. Trimming took 1 base from V and 0 from J, leaving 9 bases between them. DNA for the CDR3: TGTGCCAGCAGCCAAGGGTTAACAACGAACACCGGGGAGCTGTTTTTT. The encoded protein is CASSQGLTTNTGELFF.

CDR3 DNA: TGTGCCAGCAGTTTATATGGGGGGAATCAGCCCCAGCATTTT. It is translated as CASSLYGGNQPQHF. This chain connects TRBV28 to TRBJ1-5; possibly TRBD1 for D (5 bases). The germline V gene has CDR1 MDHEN and CDR2 SYDVKM. There are 14 residues in the CDR3. The ends were cut back, 1 base at V and 4 bases at J, with 8 bases in the middle.

V usage is TRBV28 and J usage is TRBJ1-5; a weak D match, TRBD1 (6 bases). Trimming took off 5 bases at V and 3 bases at J, with 17 bases between the two ends. CDR3 length: 16 residues. Germline CDR1 MDHEN, CDR2 SYDVKM. The chain's CDR3 is CASSPRGNGNNQPQHF. In nucleotides, the CDR3 is TGTGCCAGCAGTCCCAGGGGAAATGGAAACAATCAGCCCCAGCATTTT.

In this sample, this clone turned up once. V is TRBV29-1 and J is TRBJ2-5, with D possibly being TRBD2 (5 bases). The CDR3 contains 12 residues. The germline CDR1 and CDR2 sequences are SQVTM and ANQGSEA. Trimming took off 4 bases at V and 4 bases at J, with 10 bases between the two ends. CDR3 nucleotide sequence: TGCAGCGTTGGACTACTCGGAGAGACCCAGTACTTC. It yields the protein CSVGLLGETQYF.

The gene calls are TRBV19 and TRBJ2-7; tentative D call: TRBD1 (5 bases). Trimming cost V 2 bases and J 1 base, with 12 bases left between them. There are 15 residues in the CDR3. The germline V gene has CDR1 LNHDA and CDR2 SQIVND (reference sequence). The CDR3 spells CASSIFGQGSYEQYF. DNA of the CDR3: TGTGCCAGTAGTATATTCGGGCAGGGTTCCTACGAGCAGTACTTC.

The chain couples TRBV7-9 to TRBJ2-1; 11 bases match TRBD2. The CDR3 contains 16 residues. Trimming took 8 bases from V and 8 from J; bases not matched to a gene: 14. Looked up from germline, CDR1 is SEHNR and CDR2 is FQNEAQ (reference sequence). This CDR3 reads CASAPPWGLAVDEQFF. The CDR3 bases are TGTGCCAGCGCCCCACCATGGGGACTAGCGGTGGATGAGCAGTTCTTC.

The chain links TRBV5-1 to TRBJ2-7; no definite D call. The CDR3 spans 13 residues. V was clipped by 0 bases and J by 6 bases, with 10 bases between them. Germline V gene data show CDR1 as SGHRS and CDR2 as YFSETQ. CDR3 amino acids: CASSLDPIREQYF. DNA of the CDR3: TGCGCCAGCAGCTTGGACCCAATCCGCGAGCAGTACTTC.

The chain carries TRBV27 and TRBJ2-6, with 9 bases fitting TRBD1. After removal of 1 base from V and 1 base from J, the junction contained 5 bases not matched to a gene. This CDR3 spans 18 amino acids. From germline, CDR1 is MNHEY and CDR2 SMNVEV (reference sequence). CDR3 protein: CASSLFRDRVSGANVLTF. The CDR3 nucleotides read TGTGCCAGCAGTTTATTCCGGGACAGGGTATCTGGGGCCAACGTCCTGACTTTC.

The genes are TRBV15 and TRBJ1-1; no firm D call. V dropped 5 bases and J dropped 1 base, with 14 bases sitting between them. Germline CDR1 reads LNHNV; CDR2 reads YYDKDF (reference sequence). The CDR3 runs 15 residues. The CDR3 region has the DNA TGTGCCACCAGCGACCCGGGGATGGGGAACACTGAAGCTTTCTTT. Translated, it gives CATSDPGMGNTEAFF.

The chain employs TRBV13 and TRBJ1-5; 9 nucleotides match TRBD1. In germline, CDR1 is PRHDT, CDR2 FYEKMQ (reference sequence). The V segment lost 4 bases and the J segment 6 bases; nucleotides outside the gene matches: 4. The CDR3 covers 14 residues. CDR3 nucleotides: TGTGCCAGCAGCTGGGGACAGGGCGGTCAGCCCCAGCATTTT. Translation: CASSWGQGGQPQHF.

This chain links TRBV28 with TRBJ2-7; possible D gene TRBD1, 6 bases. Germline V CDR1 and CDR2: MDHEN, SYDVKM. CDR3 length equals 12 residues. Deletions cut 6 bases from V and 6 bases from J, with 12 bases between. This CDR3 is CASRVRTAEQYF. CDR3 nucleotides: TGTGCCAGCAGAGTTCGGACAGCCGAGCAGTACTTC.

This chain connects TRBV2 to TRBJ2-3; no clear D gene. CDR3 length: 14 amino acids. V lost 7 bases, J lost 4 bases, and 15 bases lay in between. CDR1 and CDR2 (germline): SNHLY, FYNNEI. The CDR3 loop reads CASIEVGSADTQYF. The CDR3 DNA sequence: TGTGCCAGCATAGAAGTTGGGTCGGCAGATACGCAGTATTTT.

This chain joins TRBV4-2 and TRBJ1-4; D is perhaps TRBD1 (5 bases). The length of the CDR3 is 15 residues. V lost 0 bases to trimming and J lost 7 bases, with 12 bases between them. Germline values: CDR1 LGHNA, CDR2 YNFKEQ. The CDR3 nucleotides read TGTGCCAGCAGCCAAGACCCGGCCGGGGGTGAAAAACTGTTTTTT. Translating it yields CASSQDPAGGEKLFF.

The chain couples TRBV28 to TRBJ2-2; the match to TRBD2 covers 7 bases. V gave up 8 bases and J gave up 4 bases; unmatched junction bases: 7. Germline CDR1 is MDHEN and CDR2 is SYDVKM. This CDR3 is 14 amino acids long. CDR3 protein: CASLAGEGTGELFF. CDR3 in DNA: TGTGCCAGCTTGGCGGGAGAGGGCACCGGGGAGCTGTTTTTT.